This T cell receptor (beta chain) was identified during a study of cytomegalovirus exposure and HLA in healthy donors. TCRdb keeps only in-frame clones here, not all; method: immunoSEQ multiplex PCR. The data contain 59,000 or so clones, roughly 89% of them singletons. The CDR3 runs 15 residues. Trimming at V came to 0 bases and at J to 9 bases, leaving 6 bases not matched to a gene. Germline V gene sequence: CDR1 SGDLS, CDR2 YYNGEE. Sequenced input: PBMCs. The J gene is TRBJ1-6, the V gene TRBV9; TRBD1 agrees at 7 bases. This TCR was sampled from a woman younger than 35 in good health and CMV-seronegative. The CDR3 region has the DNA TGTGCCAGCAGCGTAGCGACAGGGCCCGGTTCACCCCTCCACTTT. This translates into CASSVATGPGSPLHF.